The TCR beta chain described here comes from a study of shared clonotypes between healthy human individuals. Study-wide findings and caveats: Few donors restricted represented genetic and exposure-history diversity. Researchers sampled blood only, noting tissue repertoires likely differ.

Germline trimming cut 6 bases from V and 2 bases from J; bases unmatched to any gene: 6. The length of the CDR3 is 14 residues. Germline CDR1 reads SGHTA; CDR2 reads FQGNSA. The data were produced by immunoSEQ multiplex PCR, yet TCRdb's version contains in-frame clones alone and is incomplete. The table has millions of clones, less than 95% seen once; the top ten hold around 1.1%. In the naive CD8 group, cells lacked CD45RO and were positively selected for CCR7, so terminally differentiated effector memory CD45RA+ cells were left out. Participating donors were healthy, HIV-negative adults free of recent acute infections or vaccinations. Nashville, Tennessee was home to all donors, each a Caucasian adult. As concerns this clone: Its antigen is unknown.

The V gene is TRBV7-2, the J gene TRBJ2-5; 7 positions match TRBD2. Sequenced: naive CD8+ T cells sorted from blood. This receptor was taken from a man younger than 35 in good health. CDR3 region: CASRPSSGQETQYF. The DNA for the CDR3 is TGTGCCAGCAGGCCTTCTAGCGGACAAGAGACCCAGTACTTC. The full variable domain, completed using reference TRBV7-2 and TRBJ2-5, is GAGVSQSPSNKVTEKGKDVELRCDPISGHTALYWYRQSLGQGLEFLIYFQGNSAPDKSGLPSDRFSAERTGGSVSTLTIQRTQQEDSAVYLCASRPSSGQETQYFGPGTRLLVL.